One sample yielded the 2 T cell receptor beta chains listed below, sequenced in a study of cytomegalovirus exposure and HLA in healthy donors listed by TCRdb under 2017. Library prep was done by the immunoSEQ multiplex PCR assay. The multiplex PCR relied on a mix of 60 forward primers for TCR Vbeta segments and 13 reverse primers for TCR Jbeta segments. TCRdb re-hosts the immuneACCESS table, in-frame sequences only. Its copies lack some clones; in the studies checked, an unresolved V gene accounts for under half of them, and the cause for the rest is not known. The sample's own table lists approximately 150,000 clones. The ten largest clones capture approximately 1% of the sample. The source material was PBMCs. All receptors come from a male donor in good health and CMV-seronegative.

The rearrangement joins TRBV18 to TRBJ1-2, with a weak D call TRBD1 (5 bases). Germline V gene lookup returns CDR1 KGHSH and CDR2 LQKENI. The CDR3 covers 13 residues. Trimming took off 2 bases at V and 5 bases at J, with 9 bases between the two ends. The chain's CDR3 is CASSPDRKYGYTF. CDR3 nucleotide sequence: TGTGCCAGCTCACCAGACAGAAAGTATGGCTACACCTTC. The full variable domain, in which reference TRBV18 and TRBJ1-2 provide the parts outside the CDR3, is NAGVMQNPRHLVRRRGQEARLRCSPMKGHSHVYWYRQLPEEGLKFMVYLQKENIIDESGMPKERFSAEFPKEGPSILRIQQVVRGDSAAYFCASSPDRKYGYTFGSGTRLTVV.

This rearrangement joins TRBV29-1 to TRBJ1-2; 10 bases are shared with TRBD1. Per the germline V gene, CDR1 is SQVTM and CDR2 is ANQGSEA. This CDR3 has 15 residues. Germline trimming cut 6 bases from V and 4 bases from J; bases unmatched to any gene: 11. The DNA of the CDR3 is TGCAGCGTATTATCCGGGACAGGGGAATCCTATGGCTACACCTTC. Its protein is CSVLSGTGESYGYTF.